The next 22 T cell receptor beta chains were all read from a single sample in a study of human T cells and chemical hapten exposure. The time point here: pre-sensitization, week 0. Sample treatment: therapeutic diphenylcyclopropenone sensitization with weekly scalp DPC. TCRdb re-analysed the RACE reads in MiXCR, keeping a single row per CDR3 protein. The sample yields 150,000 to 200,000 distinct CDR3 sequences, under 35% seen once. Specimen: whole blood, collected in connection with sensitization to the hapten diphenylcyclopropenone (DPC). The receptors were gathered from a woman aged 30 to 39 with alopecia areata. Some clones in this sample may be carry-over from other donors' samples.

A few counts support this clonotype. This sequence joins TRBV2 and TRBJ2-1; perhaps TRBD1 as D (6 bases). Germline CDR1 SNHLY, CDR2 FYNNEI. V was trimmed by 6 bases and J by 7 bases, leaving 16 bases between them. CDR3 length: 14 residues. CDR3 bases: TGTGCCAGCAGCCGGGACACCTCAAAAAATGAGCAGTTCTTC. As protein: CASSRDTSKNEQFF.

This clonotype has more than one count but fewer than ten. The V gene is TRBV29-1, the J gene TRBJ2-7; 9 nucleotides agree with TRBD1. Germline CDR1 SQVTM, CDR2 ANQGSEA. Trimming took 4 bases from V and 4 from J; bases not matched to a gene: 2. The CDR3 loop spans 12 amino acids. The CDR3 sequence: CSVGGQGYEQYF. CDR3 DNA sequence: TGCAGCGTTGGGGGACAGGGTTACGAGCAGTACTTC.

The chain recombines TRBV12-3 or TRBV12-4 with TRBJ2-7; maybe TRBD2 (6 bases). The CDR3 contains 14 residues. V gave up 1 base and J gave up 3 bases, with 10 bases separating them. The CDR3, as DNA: TGTGCCAGCAGTTTAGATTCGGACTACTACGAGCAGTACTTC. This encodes CASSLDSDYYEQYF.

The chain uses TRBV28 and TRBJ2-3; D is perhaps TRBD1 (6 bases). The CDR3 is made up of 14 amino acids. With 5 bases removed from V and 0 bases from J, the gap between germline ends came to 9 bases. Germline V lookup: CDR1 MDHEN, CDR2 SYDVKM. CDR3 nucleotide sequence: TGTGCCAGCAGTGAAGGGGGAAGCACAGATACGCAGTATTTT. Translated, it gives CASSEGGSTDTQYF.

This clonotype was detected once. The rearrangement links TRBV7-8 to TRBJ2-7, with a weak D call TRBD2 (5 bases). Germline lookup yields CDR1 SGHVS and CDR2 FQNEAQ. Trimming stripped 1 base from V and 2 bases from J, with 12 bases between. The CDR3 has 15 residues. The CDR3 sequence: CASSLVVASAYEQYF. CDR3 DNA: TGTGCCAGCAGCTTAGTCGTAGCGTCCGCCTACGAGCAGTACTTC.

The DNA for the CDR3 is TGCAGTGCCCGAGGGCAGCTGGCTGAAGCTTTCTTT. Translating it yields CSARGQLAEAFF. The rearrangement joins TRBV20-1 to TRBJ1-1, with D hard to call. CDR1 and CDR2 from the germline V gene are DFQATT and SNEGSKA (reference sequence). V was clipped by 6 bases and J by 6 bases, with 14 bases between them. The CDR3 totals 12 residues.

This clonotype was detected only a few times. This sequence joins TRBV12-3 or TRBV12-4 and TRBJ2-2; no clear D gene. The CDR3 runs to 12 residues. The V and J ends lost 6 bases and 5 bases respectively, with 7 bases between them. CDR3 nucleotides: TGTGCCAGCAGCCCCCAAACCGGGGAGCTGTTTTTT. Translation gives CASSPQTGELFF.

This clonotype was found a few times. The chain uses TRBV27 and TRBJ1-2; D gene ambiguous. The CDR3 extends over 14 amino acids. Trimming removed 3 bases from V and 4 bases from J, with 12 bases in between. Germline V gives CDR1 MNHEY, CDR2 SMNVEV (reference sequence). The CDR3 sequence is CASSFRDLGYGYTF. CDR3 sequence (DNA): TGTGCCAGCAGTTTTAGGGATCTGGGCTATGGCTACACCTTC.

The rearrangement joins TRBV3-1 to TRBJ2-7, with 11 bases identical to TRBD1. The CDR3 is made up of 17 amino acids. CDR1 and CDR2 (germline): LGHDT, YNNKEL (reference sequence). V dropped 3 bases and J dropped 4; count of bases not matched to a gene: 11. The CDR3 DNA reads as TGTGCCAGCAGCCATATCACCGGGACAGGGGGGAGTTACGAGCAGTACTTC. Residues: CASSHITGTGGSYEQYF.

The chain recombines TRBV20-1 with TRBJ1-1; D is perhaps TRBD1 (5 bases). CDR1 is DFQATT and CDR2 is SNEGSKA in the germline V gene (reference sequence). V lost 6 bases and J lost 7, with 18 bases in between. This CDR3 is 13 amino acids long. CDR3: CSAPPGGRLEAFF. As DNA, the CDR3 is TGCAGTGCACCCCCGGGGGGAAGGCTTGAAGCTTTCTTT.

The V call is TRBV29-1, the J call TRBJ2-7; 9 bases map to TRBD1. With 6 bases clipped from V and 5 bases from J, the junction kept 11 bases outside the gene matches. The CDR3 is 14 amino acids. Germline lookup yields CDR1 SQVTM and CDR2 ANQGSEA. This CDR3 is CSVGTGTGTNEQYF. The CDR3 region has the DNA TGCAGCGTGGGAACCGGGACAGGGACAAACGAGCAGTACTTC.

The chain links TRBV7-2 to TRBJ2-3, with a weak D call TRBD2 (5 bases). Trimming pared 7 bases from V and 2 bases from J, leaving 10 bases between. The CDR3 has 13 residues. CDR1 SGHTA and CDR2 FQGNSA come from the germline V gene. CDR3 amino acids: CASNRDSTDTQYF. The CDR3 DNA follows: TGTGCCAGCAACCGGGATTCCACAGATACGCAGTATTTT.

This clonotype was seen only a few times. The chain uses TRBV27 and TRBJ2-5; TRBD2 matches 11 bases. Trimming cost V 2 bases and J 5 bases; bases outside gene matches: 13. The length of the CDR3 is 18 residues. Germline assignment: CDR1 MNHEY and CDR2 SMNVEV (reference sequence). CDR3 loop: CASSLNMASGRLGETQYF. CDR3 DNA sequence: TGTGCCAGCAGTTTAAATATGGCTAGCGGGAGGCTCGGGGAGACCCAGTACTTC.

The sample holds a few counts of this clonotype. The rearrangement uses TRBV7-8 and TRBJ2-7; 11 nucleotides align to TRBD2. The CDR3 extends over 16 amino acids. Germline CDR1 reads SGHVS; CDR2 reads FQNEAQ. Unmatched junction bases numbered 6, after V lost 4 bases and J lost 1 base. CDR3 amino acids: CASSSAGTSGSYEQYF. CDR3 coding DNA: TGTGCCAGCAGCTCCGCCGGGACTAGCGGTTCCTACGAGCAGTACTTC. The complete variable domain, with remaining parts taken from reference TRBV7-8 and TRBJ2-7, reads GAGVSQSPRYKVAKRGQDVALRCDPISGHVSLFWYQQALGQGPEFLTYFQNEAQLDKSGLPSDRFFAERPEGSVSTLKIQRTQQEDSAVYLCASSSAGTSGSYEQYFGPGTRLTVT.

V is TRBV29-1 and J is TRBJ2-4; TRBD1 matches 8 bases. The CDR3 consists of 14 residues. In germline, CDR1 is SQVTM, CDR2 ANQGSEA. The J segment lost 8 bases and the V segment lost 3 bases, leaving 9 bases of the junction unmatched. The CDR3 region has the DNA TGCAGCGTTGATCACGGGACAGGCGGAGACATTCAGTACTTC. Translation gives CSVDHGTGGDIQYF.

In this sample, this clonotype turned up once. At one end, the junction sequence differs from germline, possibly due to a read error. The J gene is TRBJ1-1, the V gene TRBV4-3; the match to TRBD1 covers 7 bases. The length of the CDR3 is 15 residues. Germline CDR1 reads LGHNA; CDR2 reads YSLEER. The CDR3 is CANSQDPTGETEAFF. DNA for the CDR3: TGCGCCAACAGCCAAGATCCAACAGGGGAAACTGAAGCTTTCTTT.

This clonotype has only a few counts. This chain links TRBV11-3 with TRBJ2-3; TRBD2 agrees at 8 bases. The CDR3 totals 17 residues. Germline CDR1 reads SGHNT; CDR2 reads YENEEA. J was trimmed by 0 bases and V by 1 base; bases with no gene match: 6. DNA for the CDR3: TGTGCCAGCAGCTTAGGGCTAGCGGGTGCTAGCACAGATACGCAGTATTTT. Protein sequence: CASSLGLAGASTDTQYF.

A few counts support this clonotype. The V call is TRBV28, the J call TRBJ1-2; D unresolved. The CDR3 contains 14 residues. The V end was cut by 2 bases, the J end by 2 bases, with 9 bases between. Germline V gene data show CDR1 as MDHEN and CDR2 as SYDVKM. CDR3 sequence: CASSLAGGNYGYTF. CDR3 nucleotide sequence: TGTGCCAGCAGTTTAGCAGGCGGGAACTATGGCTACACCTTC.

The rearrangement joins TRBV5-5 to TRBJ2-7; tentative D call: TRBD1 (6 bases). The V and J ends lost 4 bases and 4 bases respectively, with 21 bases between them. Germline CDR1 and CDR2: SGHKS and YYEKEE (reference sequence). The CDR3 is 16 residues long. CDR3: CASSLTGTPQPYEQYF. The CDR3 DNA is TGTGCCAGCAGCCTCACGGGGACACCGCAACCTTACGAGCAGTACTTC. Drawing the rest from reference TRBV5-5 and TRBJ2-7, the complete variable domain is DAGVTQSPTHLIKTRGQQVTLRCSPISGHKSVSWYQQVLGQGPQFIFQYYEKEERGRGNFPDRFSARQFPNYSSELNVNALLLGDSALYLCASSLTGTPQPYEQYFGPGTRLTVT.

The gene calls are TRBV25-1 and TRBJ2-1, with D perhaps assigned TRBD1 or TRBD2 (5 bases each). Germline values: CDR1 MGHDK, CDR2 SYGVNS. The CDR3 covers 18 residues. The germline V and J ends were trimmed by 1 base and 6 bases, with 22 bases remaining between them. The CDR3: CASSESPTGASLGNEQFF. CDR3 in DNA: TGTGCCAGCAGTGAATCGCCAACCGGGGCTTCCTTAGGCAATGAGCAGTTCTTC.

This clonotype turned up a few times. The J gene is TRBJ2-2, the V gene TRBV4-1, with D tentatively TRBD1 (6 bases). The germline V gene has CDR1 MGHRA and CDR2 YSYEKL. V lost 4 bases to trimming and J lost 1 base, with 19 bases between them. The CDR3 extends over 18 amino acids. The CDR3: CASSRQYREGVNTGELFF. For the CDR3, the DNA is TGCGCCAGCAGCCGTCAATACAGGGAAGGAGTGAACACCGGGGAGCTGTTTTTT.

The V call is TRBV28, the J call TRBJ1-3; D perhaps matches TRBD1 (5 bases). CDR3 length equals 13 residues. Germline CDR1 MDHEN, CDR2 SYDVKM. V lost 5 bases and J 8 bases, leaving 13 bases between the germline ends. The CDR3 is CASSMQGRDTIYF. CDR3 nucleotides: TGTGCCAGCAGTATGCAGGGAAGGGACACCATATATTTT.